Below, 19 T cell receptor beta chains from the same sample are listed, as sequenced in a study of cytomegalovirus exposure and HLA in healthy donors. The PCR had 60 Vbeta and 13 Jbeta primers. Assay: immunoSEQ multiplex PCR; the TCRdb copy retains only in-frame clones and omits some. The sample gives hundreds of thousands of clones, approximately 82% of which show up once; 0.5% to 0.7% is in the top ten. Sequencing was performed on PBMCs. The source of these receptors is a woman between 40 and 50 years old in good health and CMV-seronegative.

The rearrangement joins TRBV7-2 to TRBJ2-5; TRBD2 aligns across 15 bases. CDR1 and CDR2 (germline): SGHTA, FQGNSA. CDR3 length equals 17 residues. Trimming removed 4 bases from V and 4 bases from J; junction bases left unmatched: 7. CDR3 sequence reads: CASSWTSGGARGETQYF. CDR3 nucleotides: TGTGCCAGCAGCTGGACTAGCGGGGGGGCCCGGGGAGAGACCCAGTACTTC.

The V call is TRBV7-2, the J call TRBJ1-5, with 7 bases that match TRBD1. The CDR3 runs 14 residues. Germline V lookup: CDR1 SGHTA, CDR2 FQGNSA. Trimming took 7 bases from V and 5 from J; bases not matched to a gene: 8. CDR3 nucleotides: TGTGCCAGCACCCAGGGGGGAGGAGATCAGCCCCAGCATTTT. This gives the protein CASTQGGGDQPQHF.

The rearrangement links TRBV7-9 to TRBJ2-2; TRBD2 agrees at 7 bases. Trimming took 4 bases from V and 1 from J; bases not matched to a gene: 3. The length of the CDR3 is 15 residues. CDR1 is SEHNR, CDR2 FQNEAQ, per germline (reference sequence). CDR3 loop: CASSSSGVNTGELFF. CDR3 nucleotide sequence: TGTGCCAGCAGCTCCAGCGGGGTGAACACCGGGGAGCTGTTTTTT.

In nucleotides, the CDR3 is TGCGCCAGCAGCCAATTGACCGGGACAGCAACCGGGGAGCTGTTTTTT. Translating it yields CASSQLTGTATGELFF. The V and J genes are TRBV4-3 and TRBJ2-2; 7 nucleotides align to TRBD1. Germline loops: CDR1 LGHNA, CDR2 YSLEER. J was trimmed by 5 bases and V by 2 bases; bases with no gene match: 8. The CDR3 has 16 residues.

The CDR3 reads CASSIKGHETQYF. CDR3 sequence (DNA): TGTGCCAGTAGTATAAAGGGGCACGAGACCCAGTACTTC. The V call is TRBV19, the J call TRBJ2-5; perhaps TRBD1 as D (5 bases). In germline, CDR1 is LNHDA, CDR2 SQIVND (reference sequence). CDR3 length equals 13 residues. The V end was cut by 2 bases, the J end by 5 bases, with 9 bases between.

The rearrangement uses TRBV7-9 and TRBJ2-1; D possibly corresponds to TRBD2 (6 bases). The germline CDR1 and CDR2 sequences are SEHNR and FQNEAQ (reference sequence). The CDR3 loop spans 16 amino acids. V was clipped by 2 bases and J by 7 bases, with 18 bases between them. The CDR3 DNA reads as TGTGCCAGCAGCTTACCGGGACTCTCAAAGTCGAATGAGCAGTTCTTC. Protein: CASSLPGLSKSNEQFF.

This chain links TRBV11-2 with TRBJ1-3; D might be TRBD1 (5 bases). Germline values: CDR1 SGHAT, CDR2 FQNNGV. Trimming removed 5 bases at V and 2 bases at J, with 16 bases between. The CDR3 loop spans 16 amino acids. The CDR3 is CASSPLGGRAGNTIYF. For the CDR3, the DNA is TGTGCCAGCAGCCCTTTGGGGGGGAGGGCTGGAAACACCATATATTTT.

The sample holds one count of this clone. V is TRBV5-8 and J is TRBJ1-4; D is unclear. This CDR3 comprises 14 residues. From germline, CDR1 is SGHTS and CDR2 YDEGEE. V was shortened by 0 bases and J by 4 bases, with 7 bases between the two germline ends. The CDR3 DNA sequence: TGTGCCAGCAGCTTGGCTCAGTATAATGAAAAACTGTTTTTT. Protein: CASSLAQYNEKLFF.

The chain couples TRBV28 to TRBJ1-5; D possibly corresponds to TRBD1 (6 bases). V gave up 2 bases and J gave up 4 bases, with 6 bases separating them. Germline-derived CDR1 and CDR2 are MDHEN and SYDVKM. The CDR3 loop spans 13 amino acids. The CDR3 bases are TGTGCCAGCAGTTTACAGGGGAATCAGCCCCAGCATTTT. This translates into CASSLQGNQPQHF.

The chain is built from TRBV7-6 and TRBJ1-4; a possible D gene is TRBD1 (5 bases). Trimming stripped 2 bases from V and 6 bases from J, with 16 bases between. CDR1 is SGHVS, CDR2 FNYEAQ, per germline. This CDR3 comprises 16 residues. The CDR3 spells CASSLSFRGSDEKLFF. In DNA form, the CDR3 reads TGTGCCAGCAGCTTATCTTTCCGGGGGTCGGATGAAAAACTGTTTTTT.

This chain connects TRBV6-6 to TRBJ1-5; D gene ambiguous. This CDR3 has 15 amino acids. Germline lookup yields CDR1 MNHNY and CDR2 SVGAGI (reference sequence). V shed 0 bases and J shed 5 bases, with 11 bases lying between them. The CDR3: CASSYSGFGDQPQHF. The CDR3, as DNA: TGTGCCAGCAGTTACTCCGGTTTCGGAGATCAGCCCCAGCATTTT.

The chain links TRBV28 to TRBJ2-1; 11 bases are shared with TRBD2. Germline V gene lookup returns CDR1 MDHEN and CDR2 SYDVKM. The ends lost 5 bases at V and 13 bases at J; junction bases unmatched: 7. This CDR3 has 13 amino acids. As DNA, the CDR3 is TGTGCCAGCAGTCAGGTAGCGGGGGGGCCTCAGTTCTTC. It translates to CASSQVAGGPQFF.

V gene TRBV7-6 combines with J gene TRBJ1-6; 7 nucleotides match TRBD1. CDR1 and CDR2 (germline): SGHVS, FNYEAQ. Losses at the gene ends were 5 bases for V and 7 bases for J; bases not matched to a gene: 8. This CDR3 contains 15 residues. The CDR3 protein is CASSPQQGRNSPLHF. The CDR3, as DNA: TGTGCCAGCAGCCCCCAACAGGGGAGAAATTCACCCCTCCACTTT.

This clone was seen a single time. The V call is TRBV5-1, the J call TRBJ2-7; D may be TRBD1 (5 bases). The V end was cut by 0 bases, the J end by 2 bases, with 15 bases between. The CDR3 length is 16 residues. CDR1 is SGHRS, CDR2 YFSETQ, per germline. The CDR3 DNA reads as TGCGCCAGCAGCTTGGCTTTACGTGCAGGGCCCTACGAGCAGTACTTC. As protein: CASSLALRAGPYEQYF.

The V gene is TRBV9, the J gene TRBJ1-2, with 10 positions matching TRBD1. The CDR3 runs to 14 residues. In germline, CDR1 is SGDLS, CDR2 YYNGEE. J gave up 8 bases and V 4 bases, and 8 bases lay outside the gene matches. The CDR3 loop reads CASSLTGTGDGYTF. CDR3 coding DNA: TGTGCCAGCAGCCTCACCGGGACAGGGGACGGCTACACCTTC.

The rearrangement links TRBV5-1 to TRBJ1-1, with TRBD1 matching 8 bases. CDR3 length: 14 amino acids. Germline CDR1 reads SGHRS; CDR2 reads YFSETQ. V lost 1 base and J lost 7; bases outside the gene matches: 6. The CDR3, as DNA: TGCGCCAGCAGCTTGAAACAGGGGGATGGTGAAGCTTTCTTT. Its protein product is CASSLKQGDGEAFF.

V gene TRBV5-1 combines with J gene TRBJ2-5; weak D call: TRBD2 (5 bases). This CDR3 contains 14 residues. Trimming removed 4 bases at V and 4 bases at J, with 14 bases between. Germline V gene sequence: CDR1 SGHRS, CDR2 YFSETQ. The CDR3 protein is CASSVPGRGETQYF. As DNA, the CDR3 is TGCGCCAGCAGCGTCCCGGGCCGGGGAGAGACCCAGTACTTC.

The genes are TRBV9 and TRBJ2-5; D is possibly TRBD1 (5 bases). Between the trimmed V and J ends, which lost 0 bases and 2 bases, there was a span of 8 bases. Germline lookup yields CDR1 SGDLS and CDR2 YYNGEE. CDR3 length: 14 amino acids. CDR3 protein: CASSVGQRQETQYF. DNA for the CDR3: TGTGCCAGCAGCGTAGGACAGAGACAAGAGACCCAGTACTTC.

This chain joins TRBV30 and TRBJ2-3, with D tentatively TRBD2 (6 bases). Trimming removed 1 base at V and 3 bases at J, with 8 bases between. Germline CDR1 reads GTSNPN; CDR2 reads SVGIG (reference sequence). The CDR3 runs to 13 residues. The CDR3, as DNA: TGTGCCTGGAGTGGGGACTGGACAGATACGCAGTATTTT. This translates into CAWSGDWTDTQYF.